What follows is one T cell receptor beta chain and its context. The data originate from a study of blood T cells in healthy people across ages. The authors ran a second PCR of roughly 6 to 12 cycles using a sample-barcoded 5' primer and a J-beta primer mix. MiXCR, applied by TCRdb to the 5' RACE reads, yields one record per CDR3 protein. The repertoire holds around 1,000,000 distinct CDR3 sequences, with about 25% as singletons. The CDR3 sequence is 13 residues long. CDR1 SNHLY and CDR2 FYNNEI come from the germline V gene. Trimming took off 4 bases at V and 5 bases at J, with 11 bases between the two ends. These data are also associated with another study on T cells of mothers and their children.

Sequenced: blood. The receptor's source is a girl aged 2 to 10 in good health. This rearrangement joins TRBV2 to TRBJ2-5; no firm D call. The CDR3, as DNA: TGTGCCAGCAGTGGCGGAAGGTTGGAGACCCAGTACTTC. This translates into CASSGGRLETQYF.